These T cell receptor beta chains were read from a single sample in a study of shared clonotypes between healthy human individuals. Data came from immunoSEQ multiplex PCR; TCRdb stores just in-frame clones and leaves some out. The sample shows some 1,900,000 clones, about 95% of them seen only once. Sequencing was carried out using naive CD8+ T cells sorted from blood. The receptors come from a young man in good health. CDR3s leave out the opening cysteine and the closing phenylalanine or tryptophan. Each record gives: J gene, V gene, CDR3 protein.

TRBJ2-3	TRBV13	ASSLVQVRGTDTQY
TRBJ1-2	TRBV9	ASSLLGGWDGYT
TRBJ2-5	TRBV9	ASSVGGTQETQY
TRBJ2-3	TRBV5-4	AKSSGLESDTQY
TRBJ2-3	TRBV29-1	SVVGDREADTQY
TRBJ2-5	TRBV6-5	ASSYTGQMETQY
TRBJ2-1	TRBV2	ASSGTYNEQF
TRBJ2-1	TRBV19	ASSILDRAQDEQF
TRBJ2-2	TRBV6-5	ASSYALPPPGELF
TRBJ2-7	TRBV7-4	ASNQFEVTSVSYEQY
TRBJ2-6	TRBV5-1	ASSVQGANVLT
TRBJ1-1	TRBV15	ATSRGAGTEAF
TRBJ1-2	TRBV19	ASSIDVRGMVSYT
TRBJ2-2	TRBV6-5	ASSYRGTNTGELF
TRBJ2-3	TRBV5-6	ASSLGDIEYTDTQY
TRBJ1-5	TRBV27	ASSLSPPDGVGNQPQH
TRBJ2-7	TRBV27	ASSAGGGVYEQY
TRBJ2-3	TRBV27	ASRGLAVTDTQY
TRBJ2-1	TRBV13	ASSVGPSGGDPSSYNEQF
TRBJ2-7	TRBV19	ASSIGFSLDEQY
TRBJ1-2	TRBV10-3	AISESIGEVLDYGYT
TRBJ1-6	TRBV30	AWKVGVYNSPLH
TRBJ2-7	TRBV7-8	ASSLRGDGSSYEQY
TRBJ2-1	TRBV30	AWSVFSGGEQF
TRBJ2-7	TRBV12-5	ASGDLEQGITYEQY
TRBJ2-7	TRBV5-5	ASSTRQGYEQY
TRBJ2-2	TRBV6-5	ASSYSGTGELF
TRBJ2-1	TRBV19	ASHASGINEQF
TRBJ2-1	TRBV27	ASSLTWDNYNEQF
TRBJ2-7	TRBV27	ASRRLAGAVYEQY
TRBJ2-3	TRBV27	ASSLTGEWIADTQY
TRBJ2-2	TRBV4-1	ASSPRDDNGELF
TRBJ2-7	TRBV29-1	SVEEEQGAWAYEQY
TRBJ1-1	TRBV21-1	ASGGTGNTEAF
TRBJ2-1	TRBV4-3	ASSQLLAGGLEQF
TRBJ1-1	TRBV9	ASSVYSGTEAF
TRBJ1-1	TRBV19	ASSIGMNTEAF
TRBJ2-3	TRBV2	ASIGTSGGTSTDTQY
TRBJ1-2	TRBV9	ASSVGGVANYGYT
TRBJ2-1	TRBV13	ASSLETGDNEQF
TRBJ2-7	TRBV27	ASKSGSSRDEQY
TRBJ2-7	TRBV7-9	ASSSGTGGDEQY
TRBJ2-2	TRBV30	AVTANTGELF
TRBJ2-2	TRBV7-9	ASTLLDTNTGELF
TRBJ1-1	TRBV5-4	ASSSRQGNTEAF
TRBJ2-7	TRBV7-8	ASSPTHGDRNSYEQY
TRBJ2-7	TRBV6-5	ASSYSGQSYEQY
TRBJ2-7	TRBV5-6	ASSPNGAYEQY
TRBJ1-5	TRBV15	ATSRDLGFGQPQH
TRBJ2-5	TRBV29-1	SLLGVLAGTQETQY
TRBJ2-3	TRBV10-1	ASSDGAGTDTQY
TRBJ2-7	TRBV7-9	ASSIRDRPLYEQY
TRBJ2-7	TRBV5-8	ASGDFTGAEQY
TRBJ1-2	TRBV16	ASSQSGSYGYT